This TCR beta chain was identified during a study of blood T cell repertoires in COVID-19 (dated by TCRdb to 2018 to 2021). In the study overall: Collaborator samples came from the United States, Italy and Spain and covered acute and convalescent phases of COVID-19. The prospective study material was composed of cDNA or gDNA derived from T cells, B-cell-depleted T cells, or PBMCs. Deeply sampled blood TCRbeta repertoires from subjects exposed to, actively infected with, or recovered from COVID-19 were included in the dataset. The repertoires were released in a freely available public database meant as a resource for research on the immune response to SARS-CoV-2. Samples were obtained from the ongoing ImmuneRACE study (first 160 participants) and from 1,254 subjects provided by 6 global collaborators. A de-identified subject ID, COVID-19 status, age in years and sex were almost always included in the sample metadata. Where available, HLA class I and class II types were obtained from metadata supplied by the sample provider rather than from assay-based typing.

Details on this clone: Its binding antigen is unknown. It has no much larger one-base neighbor in the sample; base qualities were not kept.

CDR1 and CDR2 (SGDLS, YYNGEE) derive from the germline V gene. The CDR3 has 14 amino acids, counting the end cysteine and phenylalanine. Only the CDR3 DNA is retained, 42 bases long and in frame from the first base. V is reduced by 3 bases and J by 4 bases, leaving a spacing of 10 bases between them. TCRbeta CDR3 regions were amplified from genomic DNA by means of the immunoSEQ Assay, a bias-controlled multiplex PCR. On the study's bioinformatics: Within the assay, amplification of reference gene primers was used to estimate how many nucleated cells each sample contained. To quantify the absolute abundance of each unique TCRbeta CDR3 rearrangement, sequence reads were collapsed and filtered. Productive Simpson clonality was computed per sample as the square root of Simpson's diversity index over productive rearrangements. The immuneACCESS repertoire file appears here via TCRdb, limited to in-frame rearrangements. These files lack a portion of the clones; in checked studies, under half of the deficit traces to unresolved V genes, and the cause of the others is not known. The DNA gave D and trimming, while V, J and clone size come from that table. The sample has 150,000 to 200,000 clones on record, 60% to 80% of them singletons. The top ten constitute about 18% of the sample.

Paper-wide results and their limitations: The quantity of clinical and demographic metadata differed by source and by participant and was supplied without curation.

In the prospective study, participants were 18 to 89 years old, resided in approximately 22 geographic areas of the United States, and were enrolled through a virtual design. In the prospective study, participants were assigned to cohorts based on the clinical history participants reported in a screening survey and a study questionnaire. ImmuneRACE Cohort 3 recovered participants were defined by two consecutive negative NP/OP PCR tests, healthcare professional clearance, or symptom resolution. Mobile phlebotomists in the prospective study collected whole blood, serum and a nasopharyngeal or oropharyngeal swab from every participant. Participants in the prospective study had the option to provide additional blood draws and questionnaires over a roughly 2-month period. Before DNA extraction, prospective study blood samples were shipped either frozen or at room temperature.

This sequence originates from a woman aged 45 to 65 who had recovered from COVID-19. The sequence joins TRBV9 to TRBJ1-4, with an unclear D gene assignment. The sample was PBMCs or T cells enriched from blood (not recorded which). The nucleotide sequence is given as TGTGCCAGCAGCGGCGGAAGCTTTAATGAAAAACTGTTTTTT. Its protein reads: CASSGGSFNEKLFF.